The 9 T cell receptor beta chains given below trace back to one sample, sequenced in a study of blood T cell repertoires in COVID-19. Some clones are missing from TCRdb's copy, which holds only in-frame ones; the method was immunoSEQ multiplex PCR. This table has some 100,000 clones, 80% to 95% appearing once. Specimen: peripheral blood. These receptors were taken from a man between 65 and 85 years old with acute or convalescent COVID-19.

The chain has TRBV19 and TRBJ2-7; 7 bases match TRBD2. Trimming cost V 1 base and J 5 bases; bases outside gene matches: 11. Germline CDR1 and CDR2: LNHDA and SQIVND (reference sequence). The CDR3 is made up of 16 amino acids. CDR3 coding DNA: TGTGCCAGTAGTATAGTTGCTGGCGGGAGTGGTAACGAGCAGTACTTC. This codes for CASSIVAGGSGNEQYF.

J is TRBJ1-2 and V is TRBV6-5, with 7 bases aligning to TRBD1. With 7 bases clipped from V and 4 bases from J, the junction kept 0 bases outside the gene matches. Germline lookup yields CDR1 MNHEY and CDR2 SVGAGI. This CDR3 comprises 11 residues. CDR3 nucleotides: TGTGCCAGCACAGGGGGCTATGGCTACACCTTC. Translating it yields CASTGGYGYTF.

The chain couples TRBV5-1 to TRBJ2-7, with TRBD2 matching over 12 bases. The CDR3 is 18 residues long. Germline values: CDR1 SGHRS, CDR2 YFSETQ. The junction had 8 bases not matched to a gene; V was cut back by 1 base and J by 0 bases. CDR3: CASSLQGLAGWDSYEQYF. CDR3 DNA: TGCGCCAGCAGCTTGCAAGGACTAGCGGGATGGGACTCCTACGAGCAGTACTTC.

The chain carries TRBV11-2 and TRBJ2-3, with 10 bases that match TRBD2. This CDR3 spans 15 amino acids. V was clipped by 4 bases and J by 6 bases; unmatched bases: 7. Germline V gene data show CDR1 as SGHAT and CDR2 as FQNNGV. In nucleotides, the CDR3 is TGTGCCAGCAGCTCACAGCGGGAGGGTCGGGATACGCAGTATTTT. This translates into CASSSQREGRDTQYF.

CDR3 protein: CASSSLVNTEAFF. In DNA, the CDR3 is TGTGCCAGCAGCTCTCTAGTGAACACTGAAGCTTTCTTT. V gene TRBV13 combines with J gene TRBJ1-1, with D uncertain. V lost 4 bases and J lost 0, with 6 bases in between. The CDR3 has 13 residues. Germline CDR1 PRHDT, CDR2 FYEKMQ (reference sequence).

The chain combines TRBV9 with TRBJ1-1; TRBD1 agrees at 9 bases. This CDR3 spans 13 amino acids. From germline, CDR1 is SGDLS and CDR2 YYNGEE. The V gene end was trimmed by 5 bases and the J gene end by 5 bases; junction bases not matched to a gene: 4. The CDR3 loop reads CASRNDRGTEAFF. CDR3 coding DNA: TGTGCCAGCAGAAACGACAGGGGGACTGAAGCTTTCTTT. Based on the CDR3 plus reference TRBV9 and TRBJ1-1, the full variable domain is DSGVTQTPKHLITATGQRVTLRCSPRSGDLSVYWYQQSLDQGLQFLIQYYNGEERAKGNILERFSAQQFPDLHSELNLSSLELGDSALYFCASRNDRGTEAFFGQGTRLTVV.

This clone was counted a single time. This chain links TRBV5-1 with TRBJ2-5, with TRBD1 as a possible D gene (6 bases). Trimming shortened V by 3 bases and J by 2 bases, and 8 bases separated the two germline ends. The CDR3 is made up of 13 amino acids. Germline V gene lookup returns CDR1 SGHRS and CDR2 YFSETQ. The DNA of the CDR3 is TGCGCCAGCAGCTCACAGGGACAAGAGACCCAGTACTTC. Its translation: CASSSQGQETQYF.

V gene TRBV5-1 combines with J gene TRBJ2-7; 11 bases agree with TRBD1. The CDR3 is 14 residues long. The J segment lost 6 bases and the V segment lost 4 bases, leaving 6 bases of the junction unmatched. The germline CDR1 and CDR2 sequences are SGHRS and YFSETQ. CDR3 nucleotide sequence: TGCGCCAGCAGCATCGGGACAGGGGGGTCCGAGCAGTACTTC. It is translated as CASSIGTGGSEQYF.

For the CDR3, the DNA is TGTGCCAGCAGCCCCACGGGGGACTCACGGGAGCAGTTCTTC. It encodes CASSPTGDSREQFF. The chain links TRBV5-4 to TRBJ2-1; maybe TRBD2 (6 bases). This CDR3 region has 14 residues. CDR1 and CDR2 (germline): SGHNT, YYREEE (reference sequence). V lost 4 bases and J 10 bases, leaving 18 bases between the germline ends.